This TCR beta chain was retrieved from a study of spatial heterogeneity in lung cancer. Time point denoted: sample taken at primary tumor resection. A word on this clonotype: This sequence may be a read error, since a much larger clone differs from it by one base.

TCRdb reprocessed the 5' RACE reads via MiXCR and lists one record per CDR3 protein. The sample lists tens of thousands of distinct CDR3 sequences; approximately 3% were seen once. V shed 8 bases and J shed 0 bases, with 11 bases lying between them. Germline assignment: CDR1 SEHNR and CDR2 FQNEAQ (reference sequence). The CDR3 is made up of 13 amino acids. Sequencing was performed on normal lung tissue next to the tumor, taken at surgery. The clonotype originates from a male donor with early-stage non-small cell lung cancer. The chain uses TRBV7-9 and TRBJ2-7; TRBD1 might be the D (6 bases). CDR3 loop: CASGWDTSYEQYF. DNA of the CDR3: TGTGCCAGCGGCTGGGACACCTCCTACGAGCAGTACTTC.